This entry concerns a single T cell receptor (beta chain). Its antigen is unidentified. Repertoires were generated with immunoSEQ multiplex PCR, while TCRdb's copy carries only in-frame clones and drops some. The repertoire includes about 68,000 clones, around 97% of them detected once, and around 2.4% sits in the top ten. The record originates from a study of cytomegalovirus exposure and HLA in healthy donors. Study information: The roughly 670 first-cohort repertoires shared a platform with the 110 or so validation repertoires, as reported in a later analysis.

The CDR3 is made up of 15 amino acids. The germline V gene has CDR1 MGHRA and CDR2 YSYEKL. Deletions cut 2 bases from V and 0 bases from J, with 8 bases between. Among the 120 subjects of the validation cohort, separate from the roughly 700-subject first cohort, were the donors. Study-wide results and caveats: One later analysis, an examination of the 120 or so validation repertoires, found that first-cohort TCR clusters tended to co-occur in them.

Sample: PBMCs. J is TRBJ1-5 and V is TRBV4-1; D gene uncertain. The sequence came from a man between 18 and 29 years old in good health and CMV-seronegative. The CDR3 sequence: CASSQHSPSNQPQHF. The DNA for the CDR3 is TGCGCCAGCAGCCAACACAGTCCTAGCAATCAGCCCCAGCATTTT.